A selection of T cell receptor beta chains follows, all from one sample in a study of T cells in Graves' hyperthyroidism and ophthalmopathy. TCRdb re-called the multiplex PCR reads through MiXCR, storing one row per CDR3 protein. In the table there are 300,000 to 350,000 distinct CDR3 sequences, around a sixth of which are singletons. What was sequenced was blood. The receptors were gathered from a man aged 25 to 40 with Graves' hyperthyroidism. The CDR3 runs from the conserved cysteine through the conserved F or W. A D gene is named only where the DNA matches it firmly. Size values are once, few and many counts, or a class for expanded clones, and some rows have none.

V gene: TRBV5-1
clone size: .
D gene: .
J gene: TRBJ2-7
CDR3 DNA: TGCGCCAGCAGCTTTGACGGGCGGTCCTACGAGCAGTACTTC
CDR3 protein: CASSFDGRSYEQYF

V gene: TRBV12-3/TRBV12-4
clone size: many
D gene: TRBD2
J gene: TRBJ2-7
CDR3 DNA: TGTGCCAGCAGTGTTAGCGGGGTGGACTACGAGCAGTACTTC
CDR3 protein: CASSVSGVDYEQYF

V gene: TRBV2
clone size: .
D gene: .
J gene: TRBJ1-2
CDR3 DNA: TGTGCCAGCAGTGAGAGGGTGCAGTATGGCTACACCTTC
CDR3 protein: CASSERVQYGYTF

V gene: TRBV5-1
clone size: many
D gene: TRBD2
J gene: TRBJ2-7
CDR3 DNA: TGCGCCAGCAGCTTGCGAGCGGGAGTGAACGAGCAGTACTTC
CDR3 protein: CASSLRAGVNEQYF

V gene: TRBV10-3
clone size: many
D gene: .
J gene: TRBJ1-1
CDR3 DNA: TGTGCCATAAGTGAGGCAGAGTACACTGAAGCTTTCTTT
CDR3 protein: CAISEAEYTEAFF

V gene: TRBV2
clone size: many
D gene: TRBD1
J gene: TRBJ1-2
CDR3 DNA: TGTGCCAGCAGTCGGGACAGGGTGGACTATGGCTACACCTTC
CDR3 protein: CASSRDRVDYGYTF

V gene: TRBV20-1
clone size: .
D gene: .
J gene: TRBJ1-5
CDR3 DNA: TGCAGTGCTAGATCGGGGGGTAATAGCAATCAGCCCCAGCATTTT
CDR3 protein: CSARSGGNSNQPQHF

V gene: TRBV28
clone size: few
D gene: .
J gene: TRBJ2-6
CDR3 DNA: TGTGCCAGCAGTCAAAGGGGGAACGCTGGGGCCAACGTCCTGACTTTC
CDR3 protein: CASSQRGNAGANVLTF

V gene: TRBV18
clone size: many
D gene: .
J gene: TRBJ2-5
CDR3 DNA: TGTGCCAGCTCACCACCCGGGACATCCCAAGAGACCCAGTACTTC
CDR3 protein: CASSPPGTSQETQYF

V gene: TRBV7-9
clone size: many
D gene: TRBD2
J gene: TRBJ2-7
CDR3 DNA: TGTGCCAGCAGCTCAGGACTAGAGCCCTACGAGCAGTACTTC
CDR3 protein: CASSSGLEPYEQYF

V gene: TRBV24-1
clone size: .
D gene: .
J gene: TRBJ1-5
CDR3 DNA: TGTGCCACCAGTGAGGACGCAAGCAATCAGCCCCAGCATTTT
CDR3 protein: CATSEDASNQPQHF

V gene: TRBV3-1
clone size: many
D gene: .
J gene: TRBJ1-4
CDR3 DNA: TGTGCCAGCAGCCAAGTCGGGGGTAAACTGTTTTTT
CDR3 protein: CASSQVGGKLFF

V gene: TRBV10-3
clone size: .
D gene: .
J gene: TRBJ2-3
CDR3 DNA: TGTGCCATCCGGAACAACACAGATACGCAGTATTTT
CDR3 protein: CAIRNNTDTQYF

V gene: TRBV6-2/TRBV6-3
clone size: many
D gene: .
J gene: TRBJ2-3
CDR3 DNA: TGTGCCAGCAGTTACTCAGAAGATACGCAGTATTTT
CDR3 protein: CASSYSEDTQYF

V gene: TRBV18
clone size: many
D gene: .
J gene: TRBJ1-4
CDR3 DNA: TGTGCCAGCTCAATACGACGGCGGCGGGAAAAACTGTTTTTT
CDR3 protein: CASSIRRRREKLFF

V gene: TRBV5-1
clone size: many
D gene: .
J gene: TRBJ2-1
CDR3 DNA: TGCGCCAGCAGCGGAGGAGGGGGGAGAGATAACTACAATGAGCAGTTCTTC
CDR3 protein: CASSGGGGRDNYNEQFF

V gene: TRBV18
clone size: few
D gene: .
J gene: TRBJ2-1
CDR3 DNA: TGTGCCAGCTCGGACCCAGCCTACAATGAGCAGTTCTTC
CDR3 protein: CASSDPAYNEQFF

V gene: TRBV6-1
clone size: many
D gene: TRBD2
J gene: TRBJ2-7
CDR3 DNA: TGTGCCAGCAGTCCCGGGGGGACCGCCTACGAGCAGTACTTC
CDR3 protein: CASSPGGTAYEQYF

V gene: TRBV27
clone size: .
D gene: .
J gene: TRBJ2-1
CDR3 DNA: TGTGCCAGCAGTCCCCCCTCTTTTAGCTCCTACAATGAGCAGTTCTTC
CDR3 protein: CASSPPSFSSYNEQFF

V gene: TRBV20-1
clone size: many
D gene: .
J gene: TRBJ2-5
CDR3 DNA: TGCAGTGCTGTACGACCGCTGCCCCCAGAGACCCAGTACTTC
CDR3 protein: CSAVRPLPPETQYF

V gene: TRBV7-2
clone size: .
D gene: .
J gene: TRBJ2-7
CDR3 DNA: TGTGCCAGCAGCTTAGCGGGACTCACCTACGAGCAGTACTTC
CDR3 protein: CASSLAGLTYEQYF

V gene: TRBV27
clone size: many
D gene: TRBD2
J gene: TRBJ2-3
CDR3 DNA: TGTGCCAGCAGTAGCGGGGCCCTCAAGCTCACAGATACGCAGTATTTT
CDR3 protein: CASSSGALKLTDTQYF

V gene: TRBV28
clone size: many
D gene: TRBD1
J gene: TRBJ2-7
CDR3 DNA: TGTGCCAGCAGTTGGACAGGCTACGAGCAGTACTTC
CDR3 protein: CASSWTGYEQYF

V gene: TRBV5-4
clone size: few
D gene: .
J gene: TRBJ2-3
CDR3 DNA: TGTGCCAGCAGCAAACAGTACACAGATACGCAGTATTTT
CDR3 protein: CASSKQYTDTQYF

V gene: TRBV30
clone size: many
D gene: .
J gene: TRBJ2-6
CDR3 DNA: TGTGCCTGGAGTGCAGACTCTGGGGCCAACGTCCTGACTTTC
CDR3 protein: CAWSADSGANVLTF

V gene: TRBV7-9
clone size: .
D gene: .
J gene: TRBJ1-3
CDR3 DNA: TGTGCCAGCAGCCGGGGGGTGCTCGCCGGAAACACCATATATTTT
CDR3 protein: CASSRGVLAGNTIYF

V gene: TRBV28
clone size: .
D gene: .
J gene: TRBJ1-1
CDR3 DNA: TGTGCCAGCACGGGGCCCGCCGTCACTGAAGCTTTCTTT
CDR3 protein: CASTGPAVTEAFF

V gene: TRBV18
clone size: .
D gene: .
J gene: TRBJ1-1
CDR3 DNA: TGTGCCAGCTCGTTAGTCGAGATGAACACTGAAGCTTTCTTT
CDR3 protein: CASSLVEMNTEAFF

V gene: TRBV28
clone size: many
D gene: .
J gene: TRBJ1-5
CDR3 DNA: TGTGCCAGCAGTTTAAGGGGGGGGGGCAATCAGCCCCAGCATTTT
CDR3 protein: CASSLRGGGNQPQHF

V gene: TRBV28
clone size: many
D gene: .
J gene: TRBJ2-3
CDR3 DNA: TGTGCCAGCAGTTTACGCCGGGATGCGGATACGCAGTATTTT
CDR3 protein: CASSLRRDADTQYF

V gene: TRBV7-9
clone size: many
D gene: TRBD2
J gene: TRBJ2-4
CDR3 DNA: TGTGCCAGCAGCCCAGGGCGGCGGGAGACGCGAAACATTCAGTACTTC
CDR3 protein: CASSPGRRETRNIQYF

V gene: TRBV5-1
clone size: many
D gene: TRBD2
J gene: TRBJ2-1
CDR3 DNA: TGCGCCAGCAGCCCCGGACTAGCGGGAGGCAATGAGCAGTTCTTC
CDR3 protein: CASSPGLAGGNEQFF

V gene: TRBV15
clone size: few
D gene: .
J gene: TRBJ2-4
CDR3 DNA: TGTGCCACCAGCAGAGGAGGGGCCCCTGGAAACATTCAGTACTTC
CDR3 protein: CATSRGGAPGNIQYF

V gene: TRBV30
clone size: many
D gene: .
J gene: TRBJ1-2
CDR3 DNA: TGTGCCTGGGAGGGGGGTTGGCATGGCTACACCTTC
CDR3 protein: CAWEGGWHGYTF

V gene: TRBV6-5
clone size: many
D gene: .
J gene: TRBJ2-7
CDR3 DNA: TGTGCCAGCAGTTACTCAGCCCCCCTCGGGTTCTACGAGCAGTACTTC
CDR3 protein: CASSYSAPLGFYEQYF

V gene: TRBV10-1
clone size: .
D gene: TRBD2
J gene: TRBJ2-1
CDR3 DNA: TGCGCCAGCAGTGAGAAAGGACTAGGGAACAATGAGCAGTTCTTC
CDR3 protein: CASSEKGLGNNEQFF

V gene: TRBV5-1
clone size: many
D gene: TRBD1
J gene: TRBJ2-7
CDR3 DNA: TGCGCCAGCAGCGCCCAGACAGGGGCCTACGAGCAGTACTTC
CDR3 protein: CASSAQTGAYEQYF

V gene: TRBV19
clone size: .
D gene: .
J gene: TRBJ2-1
CDR3 DNA: TGTGCCAGTAGTAGGGGTTTAAGGATCAATGAGCAGTTCTTC
CDR3 protein: CASSRGLRINEQFF

V gene: TRBV7-9
clone size: many
D gene: .
J gene: TRBJ2-3
CDR3 DNA: TGTGCCAGCAGCCTCTACACCGGGACAAGTCGCACAGATACGCAGTATTTT
CDR3 protein: CASSLYTGTSRTDTQYF

V gene: TRBV2
clone size: .
D gene: .
J gene: TRBJ2-7
CDR3 DNA: TGTTCCCAGGGGTCACATCTAAAAGAGCAGTACTTC
CDR3 protein: CSQGSHLKEQYF

V gene: TRBV27
clone size: many
D gene: .
J gene: TRBJ1-2
CDR3 DNA: TGTGCCAGCAGTTTGTTATCCGACAGTTCGAACTATGGCTACACCTTC
CDR3 protein: CASSLLSDSSNYGYTF

V gene: TRBV2
clone size: many
D gene: TRBD1
J gene: TRBJ1-2
CDR3 DNA: TGTGCCAGCAGTGTGGGACAGGGGTACTATGGCTACACCTTC
CDR3 protein: CASSVGQGYYGYTF

V gene: TRBV6-1
clone size: many
D gene: .
J gene: TRBJ2-3
CDR3 DNA: TGTGCCAGCAGTGCGGCCGCCGGAGATACGCAGTATTTT
CDR3 protein: CASSAAAGDTQYF

V gene: TRBV5-1
clone size: .
D gene: .
J gene: TRBJ2-7
CDR3 DNA: TGCGCCAGCAGCTTGGCCGGGACCTACTACGAGCAGTACTTC
CDR3 protein: CASSLAGTYYEQYF